Below are 23 T cell receptor beta chains sequenced from a single sample in a study of T cells in Graves' hyperthyroidism and ophthalmopathy. Amplified TCR beta CDR3 regions came from RNA transcripts. TCR CDR3 regions were first amplified by RT-PCR with HTBI primers. TCRdb re-called the multiplex PCR reads through MiXCR, storing one row per CDR3 protein. The data show approximately 530,000 distinct CDR3 sequences, 20% seen once. Sequencing was carried out using blood. These receptors were obtained from a middle-aged man with Graves' ophthalmopathy.

CDR3: CASSQDLGGAPYEQYF. The DNA for the CDR3 is TGCGCCAGCAGCCAAGATCTTGGGGGGGCCCCCTACGAGCAGTACTTC. The chain joins TRBV4-1 to TRBJ2-7; the D gene is possibly TRBD2 (7 bases). V lost 0 bases and J 2 bases, leaving 14 bases between the germline ends. Germline CDR1 and CDR2: MGHRA and YSYEKL. This CDR3 comprises 16 residues.

This clonotype has ten or more counts. This chain links TRBV15 with TRBJ2-1, with TRBD2 matching 9 bases. V dropped 4 bases and J dropped 4; count of bases not matched to a gene: 11. CDR1 and CDR2 (germline): LNHNV, YYDKDF (reference sequence). This CDR3 region has 17 residues. CDR3 in amino acids: CATSTNFLAGKYNEQFF. CDR3 nucleotide sequence: TGTGCCACCAGCACAAATTTTCTAGCGGGAAAGTACAATGAGCAGTTCTTC.

This clonotype came up a few times. V usage is TRBV5-1 and J usage is TRBJ1-2, with D perhaps TRBD1 (5 bases). The germline gives CDR1 SGHRS, CDR2 YFSETQ. Trimming pared 1 base from V and 2 bases from J, leaving 15 bases between. The length of the CDR3 is 16 residues. The CDR3 here is CASSLNPDRTNYGYTF. Here the CDR3 DNA reads TGCGCCAGCAGCTTGAACCCCGACAGAACCAACTATGGCTACACCTTC.

The genes are TRBV19 and TRBJ2-3; no reliable D call. CDR3 length: 13 residues. Germline CDR1 is LNHDA and CDR2 is SQIVND (reference sequence). Trimming pared 5 bases from V and 3 bases from J, leaving 9 bases between. CDR3 coding DNA: TGTGCCAGTAGTTCTAGTATTACAGATACGCAGTATTTT. Translated, it gives CASSSSITDTQYF.

In its sample, this clonotype was seen many times. The chain combines TRBV7-3 with TRBJ2-2; TRBD2 matches 10 bases. This CDR3 spans 19 amino acids. V shed 3 bases and J 0 bases; nucleotides not matched to a gene: 10. The germline CDR1 and CDR2 sequences are SGHTA and FQGTGA. For the CDR3, the DNA is TGTGCCAGCAGCTTCCTCACACCGACTAGCGGGCCGAACACCGGGGAGCTGTTTTTT. Translated: CASSFLTPTSGPNTGELFF.

This clonotype has a handful of counts. The chain carries TRBV13 and TRBJ2-7; 7 bases fit TRBD1. CDR3 length: 16 residues. Germline V gene sequence: CDR1 PRHDT, CDR2 FYEKMQ (reference sequence). J was trimmed by 0 bases and V by 8 bases; bases with no gene match: 13. The CDR3 region is CASSPTGTASSYEQYF. CDR3 DNA: TGTGCCAGCTCACCAACCGGGACAGCGAGCTCCTACGAGCAGTACTTC.

The sample holds many counts of this clonotype. This chain uses TRBV20-1 with TRBJ1-1; D is possibly TRBD1 (6 bases). This CDR3 is 15 amino acids long. Germline lookup yields CDR1 DFQATT and CDR2 SNEGSKA (reference sequence). The V and J ends lost 0 bases and 0 bases respectively, with 11 bases between them. CDR3: CSARDRRGMNTEAFF. The CDR3 coding sequence is TGCAGTGCTAGAGATCGAAGGGGGATGAACACTGAAGCTTTCTTT.

This clonotype was seen a few times. The chain employs TRBV7-9 and TRBJ2-7; a weak D match, TRBD1 (5 bases). Trimming stripped 5 bases from V and 4 bases from J, with 24 bases between. The CDR3 consists of 17 residues. Germline CDR1 reads SEHNR; CDR2 reads FQNEAQ (reference sequence). CDR3 in amino acids: CASSPVVEDVRQYEQYF. CDR3 DNA: TGTGCCAGCAGCCCCGTAGTTGAAGACGTACGACAGTACGAGCAGTACTTC.

This chain uses TRBV20-1 with TRBJ2-1; TRBD1 matches 7 bases. Germline CDR1 is DFQATT and CDR2 is SNEGSKA (reference sequence). The CDR3 length is 14 residues. J gave up 4 bases and V 3 bases, and 6 bases lay outside the gene matches. The CDR3 region has the DNA TGCAGTGCTAGTCCCGGGACAGTATACAATGAGCAGTTCTTC. It specifies CSASPGTVYNEQFF.

The CDR3 DNA reads as TGTGCCAGCAGCCTCGACAGGGGGGCGAAGGAGCCCCAGCATTTT. Amino acids: CASSLDRGAKEPQHF. The chain links TRBV3-1 to TRBJ1-5; TRBD1 matches at 9 bases. The CDR3 spans 15 residues. V was clipped by 4 bases and J by 8 bases; unmatched bases: 9. CDR1 is LGHDT, CDR2 YNNKEL, per germline (reference sequence).

This clonotype was observed at least ten times. The CDR3 region is CASSLADRASPLHF. The CDR3 nucleotides are TGTGCCAGCAGCTTAGCGGACAGGGCGTCACCCCTCCACTTT. The V call is TRBV7-2, the J call TRBJ1-6, with 8 bases fitting TRBD1. CDR1 is SGHTA, CDR2 FQGNSA, per germline. This CDR3 has 14 residues. Unmatched junction bases numbered 2, after V lost 0 bases and J lost 10 bases.

The sample holds many counts of this clonotype. The rearrangement joins TRBV28 to TRBJ1-1, with TRBD1 as a possible D gene (5 bases). Between the trimmed V and J ends, which lost 5 bases and 7 bases, there was a span of 17 bases. Germline-derived CDR1 and CDR2 are MDHEN and SYDVKM. The length of the CDR3 is 14 residues. CDR3 nucleotides: TGTGCCAGCAGTCGAGACAGTAAGTCTGTTGAAGCTTTCTTT. It yields the protein CASSRDSKSVEAFF.

The table lists this clonotype with many counts. The chain employs TRBV3-1 and TRBJ2-3; D unclear. The ends were cut back, 3 bases at V and 1 base at J, with 8 bases in the middle. CDR1 is LGHDT, CDR2 YNNKEL, per germline (reference sequence). The CDR3 runs 14 residues. The CDR3 DNA sequence: TGTGCCAGCAGCCAGTGGGTTCGCACAGATACGCAGTATTTT. Its translation: CASSQWVRTDTQYF.

This clonotype was counted a few times. CDR3 nucleotide sequence: TGTGCCAGCAGCGTAGGACTAGCGGGACGGACCGGGGAGCTGTTTTTT. It translates to CASSVGLAGRTGELFF. This chain links TRBV9 with TRBJ2-2, with 11 bases fitting TRBD2. V lost 0 bases, J lost 5 bases, and 3 bases stayed unmatched. This CDR3 comprises 16 residues. Germline CDR1 is SGDLS and CDR2 is YYNGEE.

The chain carries TRBV20-1 and TRBJ1-6; weak D call: TRBD1 (6 bases). Germline assignment: CDR1 DFQATT and CDR2 SNEGSKA (reference sequence). CDR3 length: 14 amino acids. Trimming took 5 bases from V and 7 from J, leaving 15 bases between them. The CDR3 nucleotides read TGCAGTGCTTCGACCGGGACACAAAATTCACCCCTCCACTTT. Amino acid sequence: CSASTGTQNSPLHF.

This clonotype was detected ten times or more. The chain carries TRBV24-1 and TRBJ2-3; D is uncertain. This CDR3 comprises 13 residues. Germline V gene sequence: CDR1 KGHDR, CDR2 SFDVKD. V was cut by 3 bases and J by 6 bases, with 9 bases left in between. The CDR3 sequence: CATSDITTDTQYF. CDR3 nucleotide sequence: TGTGCCACCAGTGATATCACCACCGATACGCAGTATTTT.

V is TRBV29-1 and J is TRBJ2-7; D gene uncertain. The CDR3 loop spans 11 amino acids. V gave up 5 bases and J gave up 1 base, with 6 bases separating them. CDR1 and CDR2 from the germline V gene are SQVTM and ANQGSEA. The CDR3 DNA reads TGCAGCGTTCGAGTTTCCTACGAGCAGTACTTC. Translating gives CSVRVSYEQYF.

This clonotype was counted many times. This chain connects TRBV7-2 to TRBJ1-5; D perhaps matches TRBD1 (5 bases). The V end was cut by 4 bases, the J end by 0 bases, with 13 bases between. Germline CDR1 SGHTA, CDR2 FQGNSA. This CDR3 is built from 16 residues. The CDR3 bases are TGTGCCAGCAGCTCTGGGGCCACCCATAGCAATCAGCCCCAGCATTTT. Protein sequence: CASSSGATHSNQPQHF.

This clonotype was counted only a few times. V and J are TRBV6-2 or TRBV6-3 and TRBJ1-5; 8 nucleotides line up with TRBD1. Germline CDR1 and CDR2: MNHEY and SVGEGT. The CDR3 contains 14 residues. Germline trimming cut 6 bases from V and 7 bases from J; bases unmatched to any gene: 8. CDR3: CASRLGQGGQPQHF. CDR3 bases: TGTGCCAGCAGACTCGGACAGGGCGGACAGCCCCAGCATTTT.

This clonotype was picked up a small number of times. The rearrangement links TRBV10-3 to TRBJ2-7, with D hard to call. Germline CDR1 is ENHRY and CDR2 is SYGVKD. CDR3 length: 11 residues. Trimming cost V 10 bases and J 3 bases, with 10 bases left between them. As DNA, the CDR3 is TGTGCCACCCTTGCCAGCTACGAGCAGTACTTC. It translates to CATLASYEQYF.

The gene calls are TRBV7-9 and TRBJ2-2; D could derive from TRBD1 or TRBD2 (5 bases each). Germline V lookup: CDR1 SEHNR, CDR2 FQNEAQ (reference sequence). Trimming removed 10 bases from V and 5 bases from J, with 20 bases in between. The CDR3 sequence is 15 residues long. The CDR3 DNA follows: TGTGCCATATCATGGGGGAGTTTATGGACCGGGGAGCTGTTTTTT. Translated: CAISWGSLWTGELFF.

The V gene is TRBV19, the J gene TRBJ2-3; no definite D call. Germline V gene data show CDR1 as LNHDA and CDR2 as SQIVND (reference sequence). Trimming cost V 7 bases and J 3 bases, with 17 bases left between them. The CDR3 is made up of 15 amino acids. The CDR3 spells CASTPGLRRTDTQYF. CDR3 sequence (DNA): TGTGCCAGTACCCCAGGATTACGTCGGACAGATACGCAGTATTTT. The variable domain in full, with the rest retrieved from reference TRBV19 and TRBJ2-3, is DGGITQSPKYLFRKEGQNVTLSCEQNLNHDAMYWYRQDPGQGLRLIYYSQIVNDFQKGDIAEGYSVSREKKESFPLTVTSAQKNPTAFYLCASTPGLRRTDTQYFGPGTRLTVL.

The V call is TRBV28, the J call TRBJ2-5, with TRBD1 matching over 9 bases. The V gene's germline CDR1 is MDHEN and CDR2 SYDVKM. CDR3 length equals 13 residues. J gave up 4 bases and V 5 bases, and 2 bases lay outside the gene matches. This chain's CDR3 is CASSHRGLETQYF. The CDR3 nucleotides read TGTGCCAGCAGTCACAGGGGGCTAGAGACCCAGTACTTC.